The clone carrying this T cell receptor (beta chain) appeared a few times. A read error may produce the germline difference seen at one junction end. The authors isolated PBMCs from over 7.5 ml of fresh peripheral blood. RNA transcripts provided the template for amplifying TCR beta CDR3 regions. Following a first-round RT-PCR that used HTBI primers, a second-round multiplex PCR was carried out. TCRdb called the multiplex PCR reads again in MiXCR, with one record for every CDR3 protein. Counted here are over 450,000 distinct CDR3 sequences, around 15% occurring once; the ten biggest clones make up about 10%. The data are from a study of Graves' ophthalmopathy and Graves' hyperthyroidism. As for the study in general: Samples of peripheral blood were obtained at initial diagnosis, prior to treatment of any kind.

The TCR was taken from a woman aged 30 to 39 with Graves' ophthalmopathy. The sequenced material came from blood.

Here the CDR3 DNA reads TGCAGCGTCGAAGGAGGAAGGTTCGAAAACATTCAGTACTTC. As protein: CSVEGGRFENIQYF. The genes are TRBV29-1 and TRBJ2-4; D possibly corresponds to TRBD2 (5 bases). Germline lookup yields CDR1 SQVTM and CDR2 ANQGSEA. The CDR3 runs 14 residues.